Sequencing of this T cell receptor beta chain was carried out in a study of beta chain features in type 1 diabetes. The study, taken as a whole, reports: When cDNA is sequenced, cells with high TCR expression could be over-represented.

This clone was found a few times. What it recognizes is unknown. Reverse transcription of all isolated RNA meant that expressed TCRB transcripts were sequenced. Measured with immunoSEQ multiplex PCR; TCRdb has only the in-frame clones, and not every one. The sample consists of about 900,000 clones, roughly 16% of them appearing once. The sequencing sample was made of naive CD4+ T cells from blood. This sequence originates from a woman younger than 30 in good health.

Written as DNA, the CDR3 is TGTGCCAGCAGCTTAGGCGCTGGGGGCCGGGAGACCCAGTACTTC. Encoded protein: CASSLGAGGRETQYF. This chain connects TRBV7-2 to TRBJ2-5; D is perhaps TRBD1 (6 bases). V was shortened by 1 base and J by 5 bases, with 14 bases between the two germline ends. CDR1 is SGHTA, CDR2 FQGNSA, per germline. The CDR3 has 15 residues.